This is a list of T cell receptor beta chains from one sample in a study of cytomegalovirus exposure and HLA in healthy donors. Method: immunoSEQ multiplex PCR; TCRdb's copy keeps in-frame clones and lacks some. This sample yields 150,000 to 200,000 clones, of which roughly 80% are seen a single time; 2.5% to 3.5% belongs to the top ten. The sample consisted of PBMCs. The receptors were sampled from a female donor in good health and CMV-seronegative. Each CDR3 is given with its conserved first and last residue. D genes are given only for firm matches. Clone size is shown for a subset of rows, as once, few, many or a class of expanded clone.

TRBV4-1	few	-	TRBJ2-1	CASSQGGLYNEQFF	TGCGCCAGCAGCCAGGGCGGACTCTACAATGAGCAGTTCTTC
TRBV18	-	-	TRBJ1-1	CASSPPSVLFENTEAFF	TGTGCCAGCTCACCACCATCGGTTTTGTTTGAGAACACTGAAGCTTTCTTT
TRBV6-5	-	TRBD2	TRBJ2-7	CASSYSLAGGYEQYF	TGTGCCAGCAGTTACTCACTAGCGGGGGGTTACGAGCAGTACTTC
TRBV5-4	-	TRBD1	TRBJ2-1	CASSQPGQSSYNEQFF	TGTGCCAGCAGCCAACCGGGACAGAGCTCCTACAATGAGCAGTTCTTC
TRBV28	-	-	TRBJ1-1	CASTKISVAFF	TGTGCCAGCACCAAAATTTCGGTGGCTTTCTTT
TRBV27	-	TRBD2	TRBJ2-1	CASSLYGEIGTIAGAGRAEQFF	TGTGCCAGCAGTTTATACGGGGAAATAGGTACAATAGCGGGAGCGGGACGGGCTGAGCAGTTCTTC
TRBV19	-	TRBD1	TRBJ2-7	CASSKMDRPSYEQYF	TGTGCCAGTAGTAAGATGGACAGGCCCTCCTACGAGCAGTACTTC
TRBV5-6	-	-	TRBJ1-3	CASSLALTGTGNTIYF	TGTGCCAGCAGCTTGGCCCTGACAGGTACTGGAAACACCATATATTTT
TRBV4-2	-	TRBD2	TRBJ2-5	CASSQGRGEGQETQYF	TGTGCCAGCAGCCAAGGTCGCGGGGAGGGACAAGAGACCCAGTACTTC
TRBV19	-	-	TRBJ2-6	CASSSQVAGANVLTF	TGTGCCAGTAGTTCACAGGTTGCTGGGGCCAACGTCCTGACTTTC
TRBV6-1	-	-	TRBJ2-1	CASSSLSYNEQFF	TGTGCCAGTAGTTCTCTCTCCTACAATGAGCAGTTCTTC
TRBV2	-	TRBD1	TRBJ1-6	CASKYRGLNSPLHF	TGTGCCAGCAAATACAGGGGGTTGAATTCACCCCTCCACTTT
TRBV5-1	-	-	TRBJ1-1	CASSLLSTDVVTEAFF	TGCGCCAGCAGCTTATTATCGACAGATGTCGTCACTGAAGCTTTCTTT
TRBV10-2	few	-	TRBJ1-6	CASSEAGGRNSPLHF	TGCGCCAGCAGTGAGGCCGGAGGACGTAATTCACCCCTCCACTTT
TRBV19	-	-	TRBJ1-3	CASSPSTTDSGNTIYF	TGTGCCAGTAGTCCATCTACCACAGACTCTGGAAACACCATATATTTT
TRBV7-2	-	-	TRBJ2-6	CASSLGGAGANVLTF	TGTGCCAGCAGCTTAGGGGGCGCTGGGGCCAACGTCCTGACTTTC
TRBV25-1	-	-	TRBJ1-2	CASRGGLLYGYTF	TGTGCCAGCAGGGGTGGGCTCCTCTATGGCTACACCTTC